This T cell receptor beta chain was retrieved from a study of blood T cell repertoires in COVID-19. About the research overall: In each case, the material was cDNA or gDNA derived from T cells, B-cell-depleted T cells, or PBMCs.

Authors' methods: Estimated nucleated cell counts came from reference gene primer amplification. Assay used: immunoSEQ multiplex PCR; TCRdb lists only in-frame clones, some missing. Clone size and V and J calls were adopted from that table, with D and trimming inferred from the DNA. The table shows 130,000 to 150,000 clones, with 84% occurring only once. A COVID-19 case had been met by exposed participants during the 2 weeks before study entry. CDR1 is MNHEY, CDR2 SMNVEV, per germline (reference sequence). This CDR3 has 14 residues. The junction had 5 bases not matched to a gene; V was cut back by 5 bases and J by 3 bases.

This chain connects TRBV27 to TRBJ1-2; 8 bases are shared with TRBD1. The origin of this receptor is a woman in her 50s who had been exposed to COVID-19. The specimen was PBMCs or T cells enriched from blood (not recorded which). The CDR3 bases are TGTGCCAGCAGTCCACAGGGGGGGTACTATGGCTACACCTTC. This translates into CASSPQGGYYGYTF.